This T cell receptor (beta chain) derives from a study of blood T cell repertoires in COVID-19. Recruitment covered about two dozen US areas and drew participants whose ages spanned roughly 18 to 89 years. This table comes from immunoSEQ multiplex PCR, and its TCRdb copy is limited to in-frame clones, with some not included. Of under 400,000 clones listed, roughly 90% are singletons. Input material: PBMCs or T cells enriched from blood (not recorded which). This clonotype originated in a woman in her twenties or thirties who had been exposed to COVID-19.

The CDR3 DNA follows: TGTGCCAGTAGGGACCGGACTAGCGGGAACTACGAGCAGTACTTC. Its translation: CASRDRTSGNYEQYF. This rearrangement joins TRBV19 to TRBJ2-7, with 12 bases that match TRBD2. Germline V gives CDR1 LNHDA, CDR2 SQIVND (reference sequence). This CDR3 is built from 15 residues. V lost 6 bases and J lost 3; bases outside the gene matches: 6.